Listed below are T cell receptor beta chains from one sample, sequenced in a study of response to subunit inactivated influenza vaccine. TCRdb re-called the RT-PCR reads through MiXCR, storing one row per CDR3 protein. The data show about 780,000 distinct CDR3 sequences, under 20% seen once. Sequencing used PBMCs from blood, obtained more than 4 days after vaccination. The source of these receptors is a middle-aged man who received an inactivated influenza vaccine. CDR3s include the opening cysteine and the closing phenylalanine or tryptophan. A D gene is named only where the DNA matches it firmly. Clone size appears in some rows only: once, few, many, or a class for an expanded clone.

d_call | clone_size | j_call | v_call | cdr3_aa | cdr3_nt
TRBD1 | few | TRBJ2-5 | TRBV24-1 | CATSGQGVETQYF | TGTGCCACCAGTGGACAGGGGGTAGAGACCCAGTACTTC
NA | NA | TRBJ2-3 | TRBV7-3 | CASSLILGGTDTQYF | TGTGCCAGCAGCTTAATTCTCGGGGGAACAGATACGCAGTATTTT
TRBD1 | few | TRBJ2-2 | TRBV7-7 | CASSLALFQGDYTGELFF | TGTGCTAGCAGCTTAGCTTTATTCCAGGGGGATTACACCGGGGAGCTGTTTTTT
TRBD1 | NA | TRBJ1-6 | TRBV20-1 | CSLYQAGTGGRSPLHF | TGCAGTTTATACCAGGCCGGGACAGGGGGCCGGTCACCCCTCCACTTT
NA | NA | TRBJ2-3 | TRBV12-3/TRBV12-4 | CASRRDASTDTQYF | TGTGCCAGCAGAAGGGACGCCAGCACAGATACGCAGTATTTT
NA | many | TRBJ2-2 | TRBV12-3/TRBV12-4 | CASSLRRNTGELFF | TGTGCCAGCAGCTTACGGCGGAACACCGGGGAGCTGTTTTTT
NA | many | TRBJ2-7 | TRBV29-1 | CSVEDRAFRGEQYF | TGCAGCGTTGAAGATCGGGCATTTCGCGGCGAGCAGTACTTC
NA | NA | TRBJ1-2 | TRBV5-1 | CASSQVDNSYGYTF | TGCGCCAGCAGCCAGGTGGACAACTCCTATGGCTACACCTTC
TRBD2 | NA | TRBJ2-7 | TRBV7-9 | CASGLAGGGYEQYF | TGTGCCAGCGGCTTAGCGGGAGGGGGCTACGAGCAGTACTTC
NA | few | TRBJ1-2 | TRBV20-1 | CSAPRTETNYGYTF | TGCAGTGCTCCAAGGACGGAGACCAACTATGGCTACACCTTC
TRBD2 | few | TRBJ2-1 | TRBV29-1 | CSGTSGRYPGISEQFF | TGCAGCGGGACTAGCGGGAGGTATCCCGGTATCTCTGAGCAGTTCTTC
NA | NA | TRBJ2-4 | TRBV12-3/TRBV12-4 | CASSLWADTQAKNIQYF | TGTGCCAGCAGTTTATGGGCGGACACCCAAGCCAAAAACATTCAGTACTTC
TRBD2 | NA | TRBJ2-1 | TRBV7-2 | CASSKGLLYNEQFF | TGTGCCAGCAGCAAGGGACTACTTTACAATGAGCAGTTCTTC
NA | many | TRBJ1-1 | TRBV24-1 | CATKGLNTEAFF | TGTGCAACCAAGGGGCTGAACACTGAAGCTTTCTTT
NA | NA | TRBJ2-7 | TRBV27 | CASGRAGFNEQYF | TGTGCCAGCGGCCGGGCGGGGTTTAACGAGCAGTACTTC
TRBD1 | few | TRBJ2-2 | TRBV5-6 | CASSLEGGSGTGELFF | TGTGCCAGCAGCTTGGAAGGGGGCTCGGGCACCGGGGAGCTGTTTTTT
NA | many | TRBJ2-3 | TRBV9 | CASSVGLITTDTQYF | TGTGCCAGCAGCGTAGGGTTAATAACGACAGATACGCAGTATTTT
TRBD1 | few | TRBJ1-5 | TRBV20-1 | CSASGGRGNQPQHF | TGCAGTGCTTCAGGGGGCCGAGGGAATCAGCCCCAGCATTTT
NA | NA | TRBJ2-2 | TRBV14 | CASSQIGGNTGELFF | TGTGCCAGCAGCCAGATTGGTGGGAACACCGGGGAGCTGTTTTTT
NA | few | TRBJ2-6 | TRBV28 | CASSSLQFSGANVLTF | TGTGCCAGCAGTTCTCTGCAGTTCTCTGGGGCCAACGTCCTGACTTTC
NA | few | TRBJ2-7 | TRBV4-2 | CASSQDTAVYEQYF | TGTGCCAGCAGCCAAGATACAGCTGTCTACGAGCAGTACTTC
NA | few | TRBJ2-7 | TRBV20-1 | CSASPPLGTHEQYF | TGCAGTGCTAGCCCCCCGCTGGGAACGCACGAGCAGTACTTC
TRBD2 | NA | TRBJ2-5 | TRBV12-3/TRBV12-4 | CASSPQAGVDQETQYF | TGTGCCAGCAGTCCTCAAGCGGGGGTCGACCAAGAGACCCAGTACTTC
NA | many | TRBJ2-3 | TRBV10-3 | CAIAASTDTQYF | TGTGCCATCGCAGCTAGCACAGATACGCAGTATTTT
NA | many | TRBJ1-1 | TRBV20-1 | CSAPLNTEAFF | TGCAGTGCGCCCCTGAACACTGAAGCTTTCTTT
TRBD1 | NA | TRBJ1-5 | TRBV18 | CASSPQTGNNQPQHF | TGTGCCAGCTCACCTCAGACAGGGAACAATCAGCCCCAGCATTTT
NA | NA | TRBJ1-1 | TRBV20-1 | CSARAVLNTEAFF | TGCAGTGCTAGAGCAGTTTTGAACACTGAAGCTTTCTTT
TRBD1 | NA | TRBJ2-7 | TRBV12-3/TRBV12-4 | CASSPTGGQQYF | TGTGCCAGCAGCCCTACAGGGGGCCAGCAGTACTTC
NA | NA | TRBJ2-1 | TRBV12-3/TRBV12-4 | CASSSRPRQVYNEQFF | TGTGCCAGCAGTTCCCGGCCGAGACAGGTGTACAATGAGCAGTTCTTC
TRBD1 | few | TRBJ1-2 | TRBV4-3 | CASSQDLPSGRGIHGYTF | TGCGCCAGCAGCCAAGATCTCCCATCAGGCAGGGGGATACATGGCTACACCTTC
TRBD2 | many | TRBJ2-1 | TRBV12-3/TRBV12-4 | CASSLDGRHNEQFF | TGTGCCAGCAGTTTAGACGGGAGGCACAATGAGCAGTTCTTC